These T cell receptor beta chains were read from a single sample in a study of T cell repertoires in cytomegalovirus infection. TCRdb fed the reads into MiXCR, producing one record per CDR3 protein. This table holds about 830,000 distinct CDR3 sequences, about 33% found once. Their antigens are not known. The sample was cultured CD8+ T cells from PBMCs, taken from culture after CMV antigen stimulation. The source is a human donor in good health (CMV status not recorded). Some clones in this sample may be carry-over from other donors' samples. Both conserved end residues are part of each CDR3. The D gene is left open where the match is weak. Clone size is not always given. Where it is, it says once, few, many or a class for expanded clones.

J	size	D	V	DNA	CDR3
TRBJ1-2	.	TRBD1	TRBV7-9	TGTGCCAGCAGCCCTCCGGGACAGGGACATGGCTACACCTTC	CASSPPGQGHGYTF
TRBJ2-7	.	.	TRBV28	TGTACCAGCAGTTTAGGGGTGGTTAAGGAATACTCCTACGAGCAGTACTTC	CTSSLGVVKEYSYEQYF
TRBJ1-5	.	.	TRBV9	TGTGCCAGCAGCGTAGATTCGGGGGGCGGTCAGCCCCAGCATTTT	CASSVDSGGGQPQHF
TRBJ2-7	.	TRBD1	TRBV6-5	TGTGCCAGCAGTTACAAGACAGGGCTCCCGCTCGAGCAGTACTTC	CASSYKTGLPLEQYF
TRBJ2-6	.	TRBD1	TRBV7-7	TGTGCTAGCAGTACGGGACAGGGGGCCCCTGGGGCCAACGTCCTGACTTTC	CASSTGQGAPGANVLTF
TRBJ2-5	many	.	TRBV7-6	TGTGCCAGCAGCTCCTCGTTTGTTGAGACCCAGTACTTC	CASSSSFVETQYF
TRBJ1-1	many	.	TRBV7-8	TGTGCCAGCAGCTTCAGCCTCATCGACCCCAAGCCCACTGAAGCTTTCTTT	CASSFSLIDPKPTEAFF
TRBJ1-4	once	.	TRBV9	TGTGCCAGCAGCGGGCCCTTACAGGTTACTAATGTAAAACTGTTTTTT	CASSGPLQVTNVKLFF
TRBJ2-3	.	TRBD2	TRBV5-4	TGTGCCAGCAGCTTGCTAGCGGGCTCCGCAGATACGCAGTATTTT	CASSLLAGSADTQYF
TRBJ1-4	many	.	TRBV6-1	TGTGCCAGCAGTTATAATGACGGGACACTCAATGAAAAACTGTTTTTT	CASSYNDGTLNEKLFF
TRBJ2-5	few	TRBD2	TRBV6-2/TRBV6-3	TGTGCCAGCCTCACCTCCCGACTAGCGGGGCAAGAGACCCAGTACTTC	CASLTSRLAGQETQYF
TRBJ2-2	few	TRBD1	TRBV19	TGTGCCAGTAGGGGGGTAAGGGGGCCCGGGGAGCTGTTTTTT	CASRGVRGPGELFF
TRBJ2-7	few	TRBD2	TRBV28	TGTGCCAGCACCACCCAACCGGGACTAGTCCACGAGCAGTACTTC	CASTTQPGLVHEQYF
TRBJ2-1	.	.	TRBV5-1	TGCGCCAGCACGCCCCCGGGCTACAATGAGCAGTTCTTC	CASTPPGYNEQFF
TRBJ2-3	few	.	TRBV7-9	TGTGCCAGCAGCTCTAACCTGGGGTGGTTCCGCACAGATACGCAGTATTTT	CASSSNLGWFRTDTQYF
TRBJ2-1	.	.	TRBV11-2	TGTGCCAGCAGCTGGAGGGGGCGTCCGGCACCGGATGAGCAGTTCTTC	CASSWRGRPAPDEQFF
TRBJ2-1	.	.	TRBV19	TGTGCCAGTAGTACACGACCTCCGGGGAGCTACCTTTATGAGCAGTTCTTC	CASSTRPPGSYLYEQFF
TRBJ1-2	.	.	TRBV15	TGTGCCACCAGCAGATGGACAGACAACTATGGCTACACCTTC	CATSRWTDNYGYTF
TRBJ2-1	.	TRBD2	TRBV2	TGTGCCAGCAGGACTAGCGGGGGGCGGAGAAATGAGCAGTTCTTC	CASRTSGGRRNEQFF
TRBJ2-3	.	TRBD1	TRBV11-3	TGTGCCAGCAGCTTCCGGACAGGGTCTGGCGGCACAGATACGCAGTATTTT	CASSFRTGSGGTDTQYF
TRBJ2-1	many	.	TRBV7-2	TGTGCCAGCAGCTTGGAGGACAGCACCTACAATGAGCAGTTCTTC	CASSLEDSTYNEQFF
TRBJ2-7	few	TRBD1	TRBV24-1	TGTGCCACCAGTGATTTGGGGACAGGGAACTACGAGCAGTACTTC	CATSDLGTGNYEQYF
TRBJ1-1	.	.	TRBV4-1	TGCGCCAGCAGCCAAGAGTGGGGGCTCACTGAAGCTTTCTTT	CASSQEWGLTEAFF
TRBJ2-1	few	TRBD2	TRBV6-2/TRBV6-3	TGTGCCAGCAAACGCGGGAGCTCCTACAATGAGCAGTTCTTC	CASKRGSSYNEQFF
TRBJ1-5	.	.	TRBV10-3	TGTGCCATCAGTGACGGGCAGGGTGATCAGCCCCAGCATTTT	CAISDGQGDQPQHF